The clone carrying this TCR beta chain appeared a few times. Its target is not known. With 1 base clipped from V and 8 bases from J, the junction kept 4 bases outside the gene matches. Germline V lookup: CDR1 MGHDK, CDR2 SYGVNS. The CDR3 length is 13 residues. Profiling relied on immunoSEQ multiplex PCR, and the TCRdb table lists in-frame clones only, not all of them. The sample holds 99,000 or so clones; nearly 90% are singletons and the top ten take about 3%. This record comes from a study of T cell responses to AZD1222 COVID-19 vaccine. Study at large: Analyses pooled second doses at about 4 or about 12 weeks.

Overall study results and limits: Nearly half of unique spike-specific TCRs reportedly avoided B.1.351 and B.1.1.7 mutated regions. Spike-specific TCR repertoires showed rising breadth and depth after two AZD1222 doses. Donors, mostly white British, included more females; clonal diversity was possibly underestimated.

The sequencing here drew on peripheral blood, taken on day 0 of AZD1222 vaccination. This receptor was identified in an adult in good health. This chain connects TRBV25-1 to TRBJ1-1; 7 bases line up with TRBD1. CDR3 nucleotide sequence: TGTGCCAGCAGTGAATCCCAGGGGGGAGAAGCTTTCTTT. The encoded protein is CASSESQGGEAFF.